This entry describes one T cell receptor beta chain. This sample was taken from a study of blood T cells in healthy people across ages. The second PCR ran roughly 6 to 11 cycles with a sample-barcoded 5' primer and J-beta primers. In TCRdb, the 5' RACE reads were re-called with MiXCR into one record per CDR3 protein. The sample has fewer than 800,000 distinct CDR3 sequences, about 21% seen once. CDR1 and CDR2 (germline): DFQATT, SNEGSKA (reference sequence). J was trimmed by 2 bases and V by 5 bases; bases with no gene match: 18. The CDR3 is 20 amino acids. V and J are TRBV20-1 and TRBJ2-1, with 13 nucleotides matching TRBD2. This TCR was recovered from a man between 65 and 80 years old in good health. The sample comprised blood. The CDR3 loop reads CSAPIQGTSGTAAAYNEQFF. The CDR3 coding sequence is TGCAGTGCTCCCATTCAGGGGACTAGCGGGACAGCAGCCGCCTACAATGAGCAGTTCTTC.